The clone carrying this TCR beta chain was observed a single time. Its antigen is still unknown. The data stem from a study of T cell therapy after organ transplantation. Overall study context: T cells were expanded 2 to 3 weeks with 30 CMV class I/II epitopes. T cell doses, up to 6, came every 2 weeks; follow-up lasted approximately 27 weeks.

Patients were solid-organ transplant recipients with drug-resistant or recurrent cytomegalovirus. TCRdb keeps only in-frame clones here, not all; method: immunoSEQ multiplex PCR. The sample gives over 45,000 clones, around 93% of which show up once; approximately 3.4% is in the top ten. The length of the CDR3 is 13 residues. V lost 5 bases and J lost 5; bases outside the gene matches: 5. The V gene's germline CDR1 is SQVTM and CDR2 ANQGSEA. This sequence originates from a human patient who had received a solid organ transplant and had CMV disease. This chain joins TRBV29-1 and TRBJ1-1; 10 bases fit TRBD1. This specimen consisted of CD8+ T cells from blood, obtained before autologous CMV-specific T cell therapy. The CDR3 DNA sequence: TGCAGCGTTACCGACAGGGGGCTAACTGAAGCTTTCTTT. Translated: CSVTDRGLTEAFF.